This TCR beta chain was identified during a study of T-cell memory formation after mild COVID-19. Findings and limits, study-wide: Clones contracting across day 15 to 85 had a balanced CD4/CD8 profile; later expanding clones leaned CD4+. Most CD4+ clones that shrank were in CM and EM, while CD8+ ones turned up in EMRA.

CDR1 and CDR2 (germline): SGHKS, YYEKEE (reference sequence). CDR3 length equals 16 residues. The trim removed 4 bases at V and 5 bases at J, leaving 9 bases unmatched. Constant-segment-primed 5'RACE gave TCR alpha and TCR beta cDNA libraries with sample barcodes and UMIs. TCRdb reanalysed the 5' RACE reads using MiXCR and keeps one entry per CDR3 protein. The sample lists hundreds of thousands of distinct CDR3 sequences; 25% to 30% were seen once. As regards this clonotype: Its antigen is undetermined.

The chain combines TRBV5-5 with TRBJ2-5, with 12 nucleotides matching TRBD2. The specimen was PBMCs or a T cell subset sorted from them (not recorded which). The receptor's source is an adult woman who had mild COVID-19 (a few samples of this study predate the infection). Cell type and time point are not known. The CDR3 DNA reads TGTGCCAGCAGCCCCCTAGCGGGAGGGCCAGGGGAGACCCAGTACTTC. Translating it yields CASSPLAGGPGETQYF.